Below are 25 T cell receptor beta chains sequenced from a single sample in a study of early T cells in non-severe SARS-CoV-2 infection. Using its own MiXCR run on the 5' RACE reads, TCRdb lists one record per CDR3 protein. The data hold tens of thousands of distinct CDR3 sequences, with just under 4.5% observed a single time. The sequencing sample was made of whole blood. The source is an adult who was a healthcare worker with PCR-confirmed SARS-CoV-2 infection or an uninfected control (not recorded which).

V gene TRBV7-8 combines with J gene TRBJ2-1; the match to TRBD1 covers 8 bases. This CDR3 spans 13 amino acids. Germline V gene sequence: CDR1 SGHVS, CDR2 FQNEAQ. Trimming removed 2 bases from V and 10 bases from J; junction bases left unmatched: 4. The CDR3 coding sequence is TGTGCCAGCAGCTTAAAACGGGACAGGGAGCAGTTCTTC. It translates to CASSLKRDREQFF.

As concerns this clonotype: The conserved closing phenylalanine or tryptophan is absent in this CDR3, likely reflecting a read error. This chain joins TRBV28 and TRBJ2-1; unclear D gene. Germline lookup yields CDR1 MDHEN and CDR2 SYDVKM. V gave up 5 bases and J gave up 0 bases, with 11 bases separating them. The CDR3 is 15 amino acids. CDR3 in DNA: TGTGCCAGCAGTAGCATCCGGAGCTCCTACAATGAGCAGTTCGTC. It translates to CASSSIRSSYNEQFV.

This clonotype has a handful of counts. This chain joins TRBV6-1 and TRBJ2-7; no reliable D call. Trimming left V 6 bases short and J 4 bases short, with 7 bases between. From germline, CDR1 is MNHNS and CDR2 SASEGT. The CDR3 totals 11 residues. The CDR3 DNA is TGTGCCAGCAGAGTTGGGTACGAGCAGTACTTC. Its translation: CASRVGYEQYF.

There are a few counts of this clonotype. One end of the junction does not line up with germline, which may come from a read error. The J gene is TRBJ2-7, the V gene TRBV7-2, with TRBD2 identical over 9 bases. Germline V CDR1 and CDR2: SGHTA, FQGNSA. The CDR3 totals 17 residues. The CDR3 bases are TGTGTCAGCAGCCCAACCGAGGGACTAGCTTCTCCCTACGAGCAGTACTTC. Its translation: CVSSPTEGLASPYEQYF.

This clonotype was detected many times. The gene calls are TRBV5-4 and TRBJ1-6, with D possibly TRBD1 on 5 matching bases. V lost 2 bases and J lost 7, with 10 bases in between. CDR3 length equals 14 residues. CDR1 SGHNT and CDR2 YYREEE come from the germline V gene (reference sequence). In nucleotides, the CDR3 is TGTGCCAGCAGCTTTTCTGACAGCAATTCACCCCTCCACTTT. As protein: CASSFSDSNSPLHF.

The V call is TRBV11-2, the J call TRBJ1-2; the D is unclear. The germline gives CDR1 SGHAT, CDR2 FQNNGV. Trimming left V 5 bases short and J 2 bases short, with 9 bases between. The CDR3 loop spans 13 amino acids. The CDR3 region is CASSPGSNYGYTF. CDR3 sequence (DNA): TGTGCCAGCAGCCCCGGCTCCAACTATGGCTACACCTTC.

This clonotype came up a few times. The rearrangement links TRBV20-1 to TRBJ1-1; 7 positions match TRBD1. J was trimmed by 1 base and V by 3 bases; bases with no gene match: 5. The CDR3 extends over 14 amino acids. From germline, CDR1 is DFQATT and CDR2 SNEGSKA (reference sequence). The CDR3 DNA sequence: TGCAGTGCTAGGAATCCAGGGGGGAACACTGAAGCTTTCTTT. It encodes CSARNPGGNTEAFF.

The rearrangement links TRBV5-4 to TRBJ1-4; TRBD1 might be the D (5 bases). The V gene lost 3 bases and the J gene lost 7 bases, with 16 bases spanning the gap. This CDR3 is 15 amino acids long. Germline V lookup: CDR1 SGHNT, CDR2 YYREEE (reference sequence). CDR3 nucleotide sequence: TGTGCCAGCAGCTCAGATGGACATCCCATTGAAAAACTGTTTTTT. Protein: CASSSDGHPIEKLFF.

This clonotype was seen repeatedly, ten times or more. The chain recombines TRBV12-5 with TRBJ2-3, with D tentatively TRBD1 (6 bases). This CDR3 region has 15 residues. From germline, CDR1 is LGHNT and CDR2 FRNRAP. Trimming removed 3 bases at V and 1 base at J, with 11 bases between. The CDR3 loop is CASGFQGQGTDTQYF. The DNA for the CDR3 is TGTGCTAGTGGTTTCCAGGGGCAGGGCACAGATACGCAGTATTTT.

The CDR3 loop reads CATSREASQETQYF. CDR3 sequence (DNA): TGTGCCACCAGCAGAGAGGCCAGCCAAGAGACCCAGTACTTC. The gene calls are TRBV15 and TRBJ2-5; the D is unclear. V was pared by 0 bases and J by 1 base, with 6 bases between. The CDR3 extends over 14 amino acids. Germline CDR1 reads LNHNV; CDR2 reads YYDKDF (reference sequence). Full variable domain (missing parts from reference TRBV15 and TRBJ2-5): DAMVIQNPRYQVTQFGKPVTLSCSQTLNHNVMYWYQQKSSQAPKLLFHYYDKDFNNEADTPDNFQSRRPNTSFCFLDIRSPGLGDTAMYLCATSREASQETQYFGPGTRLLVL.

In its sample, this clonotype was seen many times. V usage is TRBV29-1 and J usage is TRBJ2-5; TRBD1 matches at 11 bases. There are 15 residues in the CDR3. J gave up 4 bases and V 6 bases, and 10 bases lay outside the gene matches. The germline V gene has CDR1 SQVTM and CDR2 ANQGSEA. In DNA, the CDR3 is TGCAGCGTGGAGACGGACAGGGGGCGGGGAGAGACCCAGTACTTC. It specifies CSVETDRGRGETQYF.

In its sample, this clonotype was seen many times. The V gene is TRBV11-2, the J gene TRBJ2-2, with 8 nucleotides matching TRBD1. Germline V gene lookup returns CDR1 SGHAT and CDR2 FQNNGV. The CDR3 covers 15 residues. Losses at the gene ends were 5 bases for V and 8 bases for J; bases not matched to a gene: 10. CDR3 in amino acids: CASSLGTGLTGELFF. The DNA for the CDR3 is TGTGCCAGCAGCCTCGGGACAGGCCTTACGGGGGAGCTGTTTTTT.

The chain employs TRBV28 and TRBJ2-7; TRBD1 might be the D (6 bases). V lost 10 bases to trimming and J lost 6 bases, with 13 bases between them. This CDR3 spans 11 amino acids. Looked up from germline, CDR1 is MDHEN and CDR2 is SYDVKM. In nucleotides, the CDR3 is TGTGCCACCAGGGGAAAACCCGAGCAGTACTTC. This gives the protein CATRGKPEQYF.

This clonotype was seen many times. J is TRBJ2-5 and V is TRBV28; no reliable D call. The ends were cut back, 5 bases at V and 2 bases at J, with 6 bases in the middle. The CDR3 is 12 residues long. The germline V gene encodes CDR1 MDHEN and CDR2 SYDVKM. The CDR3: CASSRSQETQYF. CDR3 DNA: TGTGCCAGCAGTCGTTCACAAGAGACCCAGTACTTC.

There are many counts of this clonotype. CDR3 sequence (DNA): TGTGCCAGCAGTTGGGACCGTAATACGCAGTATTTT. It encodes CASSWDRNTQYF. The chain uses TRBV6-6 and TRBJ2-3; D is perhaps TRBD1 or TRBD2 (5 bases each). The V end was cut by 4 bases, the J end by 7 bases, with 9 bases between. The CDR3 contains 12 residues. In germline, CDR1 is MNHNY, CDR2 SVGAGI (reference sequence).

Ten or more counts support this clonotype. The chain recombines TRBV11-2 with TRBJ2-1; D remains ambiguous. The CDR3 covers 19 residues. V gave up 0 bases and J gave up 6 bases, with 24 bases separating them. Germline CDR1 is SGHAT and CDR2 is FQNNGV. CDR3 protein: CASSLEGSAVVRNTNEQFF. CDR3 sequence (DNA): TGTGCCAGCAGCTTAGAAGGTTCGGCTGTCGTCCGGAATACCAATGAGCAGTTCTTC.

For this clonotype: A clone one base away is much larger, so this may be a read error. This chain links TRBV29-1 with TRBJ2-7; D tentatively reads TRBD1 or TRBD2 (5 bases each). The CDR3 covers 12 residues. Trimming left V 8 bases short and J 7 bases short, with 18 bases between. Germline assignment: CDR1 SQVTM and CDR2 ANQGSEA. The CDR3 DNA follows: TGCAGCTTCGGGGACCCTCCAGTGGAGCAGTACTTC. Translated, it gives CSFGDPPVEQYF.

This clonotype is hyperexpanded within its sample. The chain joins TRBV28 to TRBJ2-7; 7 positions match TRBD1. V lost 7 bases and J lost 2; bases outside the gene matches: 11. The V gene's germline CDR1 is MDHEN and CDR2 SYDVKM. This CDR3 has 15 residues. The CDR3 bases are TGTGCCAGCACCGTAAGGACAGGCGGCCCCTACGAGCAGTACTTC. It is translated as CASTVRTGGPYEQYF.

The rearrangement uses TRBV7-8 and TRBJ2-2, with TRBD2 identical over 7 bases. This CDR3 spans 16 amino acids. Looked up from germline, CDR1 is SGHVS and CDR2 is FQNEAQ. Trimming at V came to 5 bases and at J to 4 bases, leaving 10 bases not matched to a gene. The CDR3 here is CASSPLAGVVTGELFF. The CDR3 bases are TGTGCCAGCAGCCCCCTTGCGGGAGTTGTCACCGGGGAGCTGTTTTTT.

At least ten counts were recorded for this clonotype. The chain employs TRBV6-5 and TRBJ1-5; weak D call: TRBD1 (5 bases). Germline-derived CDR1 and CDR2 are MNHEY and SVGAGI. The CDR3 spans 14 residues. V was pared by 5 bases and J by 2 bases, with 10 bases between. This CDR3 reads CASSDSLGNQPQHF. DNA of the CDR3: TGTGCCAGCAGTGACAGTCTTGGCAATCAGCCCCAGCATTTT.

At least ten counts were recorded for this clonotype. The chain uses TRBV5-1 and TRBJ2-7; 9 nucleotides agree with TRBD1. Losses at the gene ends were 6 bases for V and 3 bases for J; bases not matched to a gene: 7. Per the germline V gene, CDR1 is SGHRS and CDR2 is YFSETQ. The CDR3 consists of 14 residues. The CDR3: CASTAGTGNYEQYF. Here the CDR3 DNA reads TGCGCCAGCACGGCCGGGACAGGGAACTACGAGCAGTACTTC.

The gene calls are TRBV11-2 and TRBJ2-1, with unresolved D. The length of the CDR3 is 14 residues. Trimming shortened V by 4 bases and J by 3 bases, and 10 bases separated the two germline ends. CDR1 is SGHAT and CDR2 is FQNNGV in the germline V gene. Written as DNA, the CDR3 is TGTGCCAGCAGCTCCGTTGGCGACTACAATGAGCAGTTCTTC. Its translation: CASSSVGDYNEQFF.

This clonotype was counted ten times or more. V usage is TRBV28 and J usage is TRBJ1-2; TRBD1 agrees at 9 bases. This CDR3 contains 15 residues. V was clipped by 6 bases and J by 4 bases; unmatched bases: 9. Germline V gene data show CDR1 as MDHEN and CDR2 as SYDVKM. The CDR3 coding sequence is TGTGCCAGCAGAGTACAGGGGGCGCGGGGCTATGGCTACACCTTC. The encoded protein is CASRVQGARGYGYTF.

In this sample, this clonotype turned up many times. The gene calls are TRBV25-1 and TRBJ2-5; D uncertain. In germline, CDR1 is MGHDK, CDR2 SYGVNS. This CDR3 region has 13 residues. The V end lost 4 bases, the J end lost 5 bases, and 11 bases lay between the germline ends. The CDR3 sequence: CASSGLGLETQYF. The CDR3 DNA sequence: TGTGCCAGCAGTGGGCTAGGATTGGAGACCCAGTACTTC.

This clonotype appeared a few times. The genes are TRBV5-1 and TRBJ2-3, with D perhaps TRBD1 (6 bases). The CDR3 contains 14 residues. Germline CDR1 SGHRS, CDR2 YFSETQ. V lost 2 bases, J lost 6 bases, and 13 bases lay in between. This chain's CDR3 is CASSFSKTGDTQYF. The CDR3 coding sequence is TGCGCCAGCAGCTTTTCCAAAACAGGGGATACGCAGTATTTT. The full variable domain, its missing parts supplied by reference TRBV5-1 and TRBJ2-3, is KAGVTQTPRYLIKTRGQQVTLSCSPISGHRSVSWYQQTPGQGLQFLFEYFSETQRNKGNFPGRFSGRQFSNSRSEMNVSTLELGDSALYLCASSFSKTGDTQYFGPGTRLTVL.